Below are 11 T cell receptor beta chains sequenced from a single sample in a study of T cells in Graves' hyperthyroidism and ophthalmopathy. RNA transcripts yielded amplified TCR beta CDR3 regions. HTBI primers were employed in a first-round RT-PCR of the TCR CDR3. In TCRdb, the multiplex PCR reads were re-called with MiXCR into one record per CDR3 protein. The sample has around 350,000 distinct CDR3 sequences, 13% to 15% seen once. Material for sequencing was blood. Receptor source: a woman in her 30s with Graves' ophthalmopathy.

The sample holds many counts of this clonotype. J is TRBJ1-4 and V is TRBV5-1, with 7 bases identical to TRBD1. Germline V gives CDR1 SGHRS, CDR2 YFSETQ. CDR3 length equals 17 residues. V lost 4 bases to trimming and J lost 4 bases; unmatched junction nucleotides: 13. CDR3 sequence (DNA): TGCGCCAGCAGCCCCCTAGGGACGGGACAGTTTAATGAAAAACTGTTTTTT. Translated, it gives CASSPLGTGQFNEKLFF.

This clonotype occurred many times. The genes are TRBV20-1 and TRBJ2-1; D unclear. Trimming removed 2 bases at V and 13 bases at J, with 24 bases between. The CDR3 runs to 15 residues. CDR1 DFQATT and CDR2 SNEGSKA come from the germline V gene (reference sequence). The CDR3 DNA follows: TGCAGTGCTAGACCGTTCTCAAAAGGGCTAACGTTTCAGTTCTTC. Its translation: CSARPFSKGLTFQFF.

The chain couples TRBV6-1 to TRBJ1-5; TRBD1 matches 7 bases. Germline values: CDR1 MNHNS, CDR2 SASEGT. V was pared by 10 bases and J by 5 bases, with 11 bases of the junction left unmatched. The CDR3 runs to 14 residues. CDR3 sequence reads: CATTPTGMYQPQHF. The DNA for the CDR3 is TGTGCCACAACCCCGACAGGGATGTATCAGCCCCAGCATTTT.

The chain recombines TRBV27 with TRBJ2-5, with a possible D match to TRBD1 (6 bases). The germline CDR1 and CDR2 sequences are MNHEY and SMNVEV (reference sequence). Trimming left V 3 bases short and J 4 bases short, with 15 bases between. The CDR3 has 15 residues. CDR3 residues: CASSLTPEQGETQYF. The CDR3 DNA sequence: TGTGCCAGCAGTTTGACGCCGGAACAGGGAGAGACCCAGTACTTC.

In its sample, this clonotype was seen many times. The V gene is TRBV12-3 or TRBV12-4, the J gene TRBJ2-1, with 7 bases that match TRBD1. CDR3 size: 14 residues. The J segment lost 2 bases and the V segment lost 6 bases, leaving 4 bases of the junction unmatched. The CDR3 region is CASSFGTAYNEQFF. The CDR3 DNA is TGTGCCAGCAGCTTTGGGACAGCCTACAATGAGCAGTTCTTC.

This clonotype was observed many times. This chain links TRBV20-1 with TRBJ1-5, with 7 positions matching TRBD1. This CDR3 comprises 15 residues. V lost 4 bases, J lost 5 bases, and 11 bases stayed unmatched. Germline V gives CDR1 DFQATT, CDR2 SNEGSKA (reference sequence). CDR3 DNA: TGCAGTGCTAAAAAGGATTTAGACAGGGATCAGCCCCAGCATTTT. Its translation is CSAKKDLDRDQPQHF.

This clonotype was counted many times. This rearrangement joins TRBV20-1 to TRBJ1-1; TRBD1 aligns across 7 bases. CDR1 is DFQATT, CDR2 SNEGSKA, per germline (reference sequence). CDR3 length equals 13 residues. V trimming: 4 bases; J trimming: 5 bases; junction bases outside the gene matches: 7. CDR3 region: CSANDRAATEAFF. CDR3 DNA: TGCAGTGCTAACGACAGGGCGGCAACTGAAGCTTTCTTT.

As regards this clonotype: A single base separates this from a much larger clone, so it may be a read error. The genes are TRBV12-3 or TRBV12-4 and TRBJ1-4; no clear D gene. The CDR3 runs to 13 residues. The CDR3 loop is CASSYQDIGKLSF. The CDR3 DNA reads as TGTGCCAGCAGCTACCAGGATATTGGAAAACTGTCTTTT.

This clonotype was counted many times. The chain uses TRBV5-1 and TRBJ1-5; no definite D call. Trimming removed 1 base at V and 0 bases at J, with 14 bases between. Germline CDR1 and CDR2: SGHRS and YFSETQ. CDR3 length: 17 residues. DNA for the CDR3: TGCGCCAGCAGCTTGAATGCGGGTCCCTATAGCAATCAGCCCCAGCATTTT. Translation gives CASSLNAGPYSNQPQHF.

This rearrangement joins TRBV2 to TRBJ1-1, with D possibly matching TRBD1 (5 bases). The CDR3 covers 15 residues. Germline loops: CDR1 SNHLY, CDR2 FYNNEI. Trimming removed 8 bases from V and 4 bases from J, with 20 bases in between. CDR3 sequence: CASLRQSISGTEAFF. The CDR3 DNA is TGTGCCAGCCTTAGACAGTCAATCTCGGGCACTGAAGCTTTCTTT. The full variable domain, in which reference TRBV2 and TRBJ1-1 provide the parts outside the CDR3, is EPEVTQTPSHQVTQMGQEVILRCVPISNHLYFYWYRQILGQKVEFLVSFYNNEISEKSEIFDDQFSVERPDGSNFTLKIRSTKLEDSAMYFCASLRQSISGTEAFFGQGTRLTVV.

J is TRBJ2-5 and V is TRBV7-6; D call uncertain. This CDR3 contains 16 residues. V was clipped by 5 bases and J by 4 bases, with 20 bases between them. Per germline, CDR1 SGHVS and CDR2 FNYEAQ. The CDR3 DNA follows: TGTGCCAGCAGCCAACTCCCCAGCGCCACGACAGAGACCCAGTACTTC. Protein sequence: CASSQLPSATTETQYF.